This T cell receptor beta chain was captured in a study of T cell responses to AZD1222 COVID-19 vaccine. The germline gives CDR1 SGHNT, CDR2 YYREEE (reference sequence). The CDR3 loop spans 13 amino acids. Trimming took off 0 bases at V and 7 bases at J, with 10 bases between the two ends. Findings of the study overall: Reportedly, close to half of spike-specific TCRs are directed against unmutated variant regions. Among the donors, most were white British and more were female, and clonal diversity was possibly underestimated. The repertoires were collected only after the peak T cell response.

This table comes from immunoSEQ multiplex PCR, and its TCRdb copy is limited to in-frame clones, with some not included. The sample includes approximately 150,000 clones, 85% to 95% of them seen just once. Points on this clone: The target antigen is unknown.

The chain combines TRBV5-4 with TRBJ1-2, with D hard to call. The specimen was peripheral blood, collected on day 0 of MenACWY control vaccination. The TCR comes from an adult in good health. CDR3 DNA: TGTGCCAGCAGCTTGGTGACGATGGTTGGCTACACCTTC. Its protein is CASSLVTMVGYTF.